Listed below are T cell receptor beta chains from one sample, sequenced in a study of graft-versus-host responses after intestinal transplantation. TCRdb's table, derived via immunoSEQ multiplex PCR, lists solely in-frame clones and lacks some. In the table there are about 130,000 clones, around 90% of which are singletons. What these receptors recognize is not known. This specimen was unstimulated CD4+ T cells sorted from spleen or lymph node cells, taken before intestinal transplant. These receptors all stem from a human donor who received an intestinal transplant. The CDR3 runs from the conserved cysteine through the conserved F or W. A D gene is named only where the DNA matches it firmly. Clone size, where shown, is once, few, many, or a class for clones that have expanded.

>.|.|TRBJ1-2|TRBV7-2
CASSPFTTGNYGYTF
TGTGCCAGCAGCCCCTTCACGACAGGCAACTATGGCTACACCTTC
>.|.|TRBJ1-1|TRBV19
CASSLKRAGNTEAFF
TGTGCCAGTAGTCTCAAAAGGGCGGGGAACACTGAAGCTTTCTTT
>.|.|TRBJ2-2|TRBV6-5
CASRPGGPEAGELFF
TGTGCCAGCAGGCCAGGGGGGCCGGAGGCCGGGGAGCTGTTTTTT
>.|TRBD1|TRBJ1-1|TRBV2
CASSGGGGEAFF
TGTGCCAGCAGTGGAGGGGGCGGGGAAGCTTTCTTT
>.|TRBD2|TRBJ2-1|TRBV4-2
CASSDGRSGGFYNEQFF
TGTGCCAGCAGCGACGGACGAAGCGGGGGCTTCTACAATGAGCAGTTCTTC
>few|.|TRBJ2-7|TRBV19
CASSSRGEQYF
TGTGCCAGTAGTTCGAGGGGGGAGCAGTACTTC
>.|.|TRBJ1-6|TRBV18
CASSPRARTENSPLHF
TGTGCCAGCTCACCACGGGCGCGGACTGAGAATTCACCCCTCCACTTT
>.|TRBD1|TRBJ2-7|TRBV30
CAWRVRGSYEQYF
TGTGCCTGGAGGGTCAGGGGGAGTTACGAGCAGTACTTC
>.|.|TRBJ2-7|TRBV7-2
CASSLRGGTVYEQYF
TGTGCCAGCAGCCTGAGGGGGGGGACCGTCTACGAGCAGTACTTC
>.|TRBD2|TRBJ2-3|TRBV14
CASSQERWGRRLAGASTDTQYF
TGTGCCAGCAGCCAAGAAAGATGGGGAAGAAGACTAGCGGGGGCCAGCACAGATACGCAGTATTTT
>.|TRBD1|TRBJ2-3|TRBV7-6
CASSRGQPATDTQYF
TGTGCCAGCAGCCGGGGACAGCCCGCCACAGATACGCAGTATTTT
>.|.|TRBJ1-6|TRBV13
CASSLGRYNSPLHF
TGTGCCAGCAGCCTCGGACGGTATAATTCACCCCTCCACTTT
>once|.|TRBJ2-2|TRBV7-2
CASSLDGLVTGELFF
TGTGCCAGCAGCTTAGACGGGTTGGTCACCGGGGAGCTGTTTTTT
>.|.|TRBJ2-5|TRBV7-9
CASSRQETQYF
TGTGCCAGCAGCCGACAAGAGACCCAGTACTTC
>.|TRBD2|TRBJ2-1|TRBV7-3
CASRDGGAHNEQFF
TGTGCCAGCCGGGACGGGGGGGCCCACAATGAGCAGTTCTTC
>.|TRBD2|TRBJ2-5|TRBV9
CASSVGLAGETQYF
TGTGCCAGCAGCGTGGGACTAGCCGGGGAGACCCAGTACTTC
>.|TRBD2|TRBJ2-5|TRBV7-8
CASSLVPSGGAETQYF
TGTGCCAGCAGCTTAGTACCGAGCGGGGGGGCGGAGACCCAGTACTTC
>once|TRBD1|TRBJ1-5|TRBV5-4
CASSPGTGDNQPQHF
TGTGCCAGCAGCCCCGGGACAGGCGACAATCAGCCCCAGCATTTT
>once|TRBD2|TRBJ2-3|TRBV4-1
CASRRGVVAGADTQYF
TGCGCCAGCAGGCGGGGAGTCGTGGCGGGGGCAGATACGCAGTATTTT
>.|.|TRBJ2-5|TRBV5-6
CASRRQGLGQETQYF
TGTGCCAGCAGACGTCAGGGTTTGGGCCAAGAGACCCAGTACTTC
>.|.|TRBJ2-1|TRBV5-1
CASSSDGSYNEQFF
TGCGCCAGCAGCTCGGACGGATCCTACAATGAGCAGTTCTTC
>.|.|TRBJ1-1|TRBV11-2
CASSPRGWDTEAFF
TGTGCCAGCAGCCCCAGGGGTTGGGACACTGAAGCTTTCTTT
>.|TRBD1|TRBJ1-2|TRBV10-2
CASSEPGQGRRVFF
TGCGCCAGCAGTGAACCCGGACAGGGAAGGAGGGTCTTCTTC
>.|.|TRBJ1-2|TRBV6-1
CASRASGGYGYTF
TGTGCCAGCAGGGCCTCCGGTGGCTATGGCTACACCTTC
>.|TRBD2|TRBJ2-3|TRBV2
CASSVSGGPDTQYF
TGTGCCAGCAGTGTATCGGGGGGACCAGATACGCAGTATTTT
>.|.|TRBJ1-1|TRBV19
CASSMFGVGNTEAFF
TGTGCCAGTAGTATGTTCGGGGTGGGGAACACTGAAGCTTTCTTT
>.|.|TRBJ1-1|TRBV18
CASSLGGSRTEAFF
TGTGCCAGCTCACTTGGGGGGAGTCGGACTGAAGCTTTCTTT
>.|TRBD2|TRBJ2-1|TRBV7-9
CASSLAGGYNEQFF
TGTGCCAGCAGTTTAGCGGGGGGGTACAATGAGCAGTTCTTC
>once|.|TRBJ1-1|TRBV7-7
CASSVDMSTEAFF
TGTGCCAGCTCGGTGGATATGAGCACTGAAGCTTTCTTT
>.|TRBD1|TRBJ2-7|TRBV9
CASSRGGPGTGDYEQYF
TGTGCCAGCAGCCGGGGGGGACCCGGGACAGGGGACTACGAGCAGTACTTC
>.|TRBD2|TRBJ2-7|TRBV18
CASSRERGGLVEQYF
TGTGCCAGCTCACGTGAACGGGGGGGCCTTGTAGAGCAGTACTTC
>.|.|TRBJ1-2|TRBV5-1
CASSRGPGNYGYTF
TGCGCCAGCAGTCGAGGTCCTGGGAACTATGGCTACACCTTC
>.|TRBD2|TRBJ2-5|TRBV9
CASSTTPSGGLETQYF
TGTGCCAGCAGCACTACCCCAAGCGGGGGGCTAGAGACCCAGTACTTC
>.|.|TRBJ1-1|TRBV7-9
CASSLRQEGTEAFF
TGTGCCAGCAGCTTAAGACAAGAGGGCACTGAAGCTTTCTTT
>.|TRBD1|TRBJ1-4|TRBV29-1
CSVSGDSNEKLFF
TGCAGCGTATCCGGGGACAGTAATGAAAAACTGTTTTTT
>.|.|TRBJ2-2|TRBV11-3
CASSTNQGLTGELFF
TGTGCCAGCAGCACGAACCAGGGGCTCACCGGGGAGCTGTTTTTT
>once|.|TRBJ1-6|TRBV5-1
CASSLVGGISSYNSPLHF
TGCGCCAGCAGCTTGGTTGGGGGAATAAGCTCCTATAATTCACCCCTCCACTTT
>.|.|TRBJ1-2|TRBV6-5
CAEAHTNYGYTF
TGTGCCGAGGCGCATACTAACTATGGCTACACCTTC
>.|TRBD1|TRBJ1-1|TRBV2
CASSGGQGATEAFF
TGTGCCAGCAGCGGCGGACAGGGGGCCACTGAAGCTTTCTTT